The clone carrying this TCR beta chain occurred a few times. Its matching antigen is unknown. This entry comes from a study of blood T cells in healthy people across ages. General study points: In the absence of known donor CMV status, changes in expanded clonotypes were possibly confounded.

This CDR3 contains 11 residues. Between the trimmed V and J ends, which lost 8 bases and 8 bases, there was a span of 9 bases. Germline CDR1 MNHNS, CDR2 SASEGT. The use of a sample-barcoded 5' primer and a J-beta primer mix characterized a second PCR of roughly 6 to 11 cycles. Each TCR beta cDNA got a 12-nucleotide random molecular identifier. Sequencing yielded, for each sample, at least 3 million paired-end reads carrying CDR3. TCRdb re-derived calls from the 5' RACE reads in MiXCR, one entry per CDR3 protein. The sample lists about 620,000 distinct CDR3 sequences, around a fifth occurring once. The chain carries TRBV6-1 and TRBJ2-2; D call uncertain. Sequenced: blood. The sequence came from a man in his 70s in good health. CDR3 in amino acids: CASPYSGELFF. The CDR3 bases are TGTGCCAGCCCCTATTCAGGGGAGCTGTTTTTT.